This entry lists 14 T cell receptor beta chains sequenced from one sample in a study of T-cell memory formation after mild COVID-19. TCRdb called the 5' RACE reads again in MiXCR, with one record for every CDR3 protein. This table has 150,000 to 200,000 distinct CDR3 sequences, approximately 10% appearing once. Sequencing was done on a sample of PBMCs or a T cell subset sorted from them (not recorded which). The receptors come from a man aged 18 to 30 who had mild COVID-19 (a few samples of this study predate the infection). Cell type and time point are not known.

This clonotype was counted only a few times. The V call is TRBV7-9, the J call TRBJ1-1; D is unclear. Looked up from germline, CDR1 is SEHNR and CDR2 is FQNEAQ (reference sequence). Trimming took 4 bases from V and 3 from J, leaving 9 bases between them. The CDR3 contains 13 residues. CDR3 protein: CASSSNTYTEAFF. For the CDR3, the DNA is TGTGCCAGCAGCTCAAACACCTACACTGAAGCTTTCTTT.

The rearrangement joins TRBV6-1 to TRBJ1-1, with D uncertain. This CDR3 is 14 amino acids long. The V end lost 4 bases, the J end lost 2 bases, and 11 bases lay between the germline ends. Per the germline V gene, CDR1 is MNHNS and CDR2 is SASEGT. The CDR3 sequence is CASSVDPGNTEAFF. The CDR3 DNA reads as TGTGCCAGCAGTGTGGACCCAGGTAACACTGAAGCTTTCTTT.

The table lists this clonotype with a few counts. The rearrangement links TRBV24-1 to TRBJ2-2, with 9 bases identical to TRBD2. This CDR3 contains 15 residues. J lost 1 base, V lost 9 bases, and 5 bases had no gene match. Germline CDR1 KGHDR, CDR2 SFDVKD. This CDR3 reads CATGRTSENTGELFF. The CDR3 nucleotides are TGTGCCACCGGGAGGACTAGCGAGAACACCGGGGAGCTGTTTTTT.

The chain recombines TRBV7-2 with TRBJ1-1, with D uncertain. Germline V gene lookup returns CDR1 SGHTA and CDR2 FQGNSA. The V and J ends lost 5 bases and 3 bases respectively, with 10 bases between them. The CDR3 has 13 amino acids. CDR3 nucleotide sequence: TGTGCCAGCAGCCCGAACGCGGACACTGAAGCTTTCTTT. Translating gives CASSPNADTEAFF.

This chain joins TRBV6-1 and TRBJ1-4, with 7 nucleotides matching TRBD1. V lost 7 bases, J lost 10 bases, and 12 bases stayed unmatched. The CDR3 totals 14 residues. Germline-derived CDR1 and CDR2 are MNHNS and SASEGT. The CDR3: CASTGDSRGGKLFF. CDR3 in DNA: TGTGCCAGCACTGGGGACAGTCGGGGGGGAAAACTGTTTTTT.

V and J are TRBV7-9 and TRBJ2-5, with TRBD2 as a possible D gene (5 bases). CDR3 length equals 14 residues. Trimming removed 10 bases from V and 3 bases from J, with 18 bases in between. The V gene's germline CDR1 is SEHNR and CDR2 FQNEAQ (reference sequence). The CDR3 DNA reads TGTGCCACCCAAACACCCATGGAGGAAGAGACCCAGTACTTC. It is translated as CATQTPMEEETQYF.

CDR3 in amino acids: CASSRDSHNSPLHF. CDR3 bases: TGTGCCAGCAGCCGGGACAGCCATAATTCACCCCTCCACTTT. The V gene is TRBV7-9, the J gene TRBJ1-6; 7 bases are a match to TRBD1. Germline V gene sequence: CDR1 SEHNR, CDR2 FQNEAQ (reference sequence). The ends lost 5 bases at V and 5 bases at J; junction bases unmatched: 3. There are 14 residues in the CDR3.

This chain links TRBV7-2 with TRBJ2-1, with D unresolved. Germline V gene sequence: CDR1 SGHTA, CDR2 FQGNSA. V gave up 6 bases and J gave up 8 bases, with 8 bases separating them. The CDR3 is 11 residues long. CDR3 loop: CASRVGYEQFF. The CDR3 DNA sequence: TGTGCCAGCAGGGTCGGCTATGAGCAGTTCTTC.

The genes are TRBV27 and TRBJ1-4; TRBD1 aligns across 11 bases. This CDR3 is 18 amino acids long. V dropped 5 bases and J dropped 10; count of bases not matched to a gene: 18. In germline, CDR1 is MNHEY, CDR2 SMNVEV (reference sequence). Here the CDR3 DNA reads TGTGCCAGCAGTCAAACTATCGGGGCCGGGACAGGGGGGGTAAAACTGTTTTTT. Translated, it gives CASSQTIGAGTGGVKLFF.

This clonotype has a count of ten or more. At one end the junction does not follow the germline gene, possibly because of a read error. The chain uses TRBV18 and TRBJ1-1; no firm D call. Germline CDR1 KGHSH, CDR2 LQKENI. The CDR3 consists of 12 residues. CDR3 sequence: CASSPERTDFLF. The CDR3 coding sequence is TGTGCCAGCTCACCGGAGCGAACAGATTTTCTCTTT.

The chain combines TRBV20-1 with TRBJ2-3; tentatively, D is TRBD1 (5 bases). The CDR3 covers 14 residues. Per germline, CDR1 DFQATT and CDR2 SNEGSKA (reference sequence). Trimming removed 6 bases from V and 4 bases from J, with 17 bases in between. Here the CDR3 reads CSAQEWVGADTQYF. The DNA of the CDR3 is TGCAGTGCACAGGAGTGGGTAGGGGCAGATACGCAGTATTTT.

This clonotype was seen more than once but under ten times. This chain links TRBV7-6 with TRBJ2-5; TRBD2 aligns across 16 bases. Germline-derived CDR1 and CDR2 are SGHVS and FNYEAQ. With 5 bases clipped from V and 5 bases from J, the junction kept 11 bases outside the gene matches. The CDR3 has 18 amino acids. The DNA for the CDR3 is TGTGCCAGCAGCCAAGGGACTAGCGGGGGGGCGTATAAGGAGACCCAGTACTTC. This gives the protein CASSQGTSGGAYKETQYF.

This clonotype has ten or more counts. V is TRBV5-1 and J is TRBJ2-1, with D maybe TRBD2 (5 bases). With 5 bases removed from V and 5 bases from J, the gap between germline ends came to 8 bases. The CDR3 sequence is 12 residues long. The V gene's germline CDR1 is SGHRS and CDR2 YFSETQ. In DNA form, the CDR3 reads TGCGCCAGCAGGAGGACTGACAATGAGCAGTTCTTC. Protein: CASRRTDNEQFF.

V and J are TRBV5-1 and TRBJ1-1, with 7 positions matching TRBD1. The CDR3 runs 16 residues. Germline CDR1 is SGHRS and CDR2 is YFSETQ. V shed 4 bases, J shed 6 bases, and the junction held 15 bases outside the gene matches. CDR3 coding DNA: TGCGCCAGCAGCCCCACGCAGAGACAGGGCGACGCTGAAGCTTTCTTT. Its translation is CASSPTQRQGDAEAFF.